The 24 T cell receptor beta chains below come from one sample, sequenced in a study of CD8 T cells in ankylosing spondylitis. MiXCR was run by TCRdb on the 5' RACE reads, yielding one entry per CDR3 protein. The data show 250,000 to 300,000 distinct CDR3 sequences, around 19% seen once. The sample comprised blood, either unsorted or a sorted T cell fraction (not recorded which). The origin of the receptors is a male donor with ankylosing spondylitis or in good health (not recorded which).

CDR3 protein: CASSITSSNQPQHF. CDR3 nucleotides: TGTGCCAGCAGTATAACAAGTTCAAATCAGCCCCAGCATTTT. The chain carries TRBV2 and TRBJ1-5; no firm D call. This CDR3 has 14 residues. Germline CDR1 reads SNHLY; CDR2 reads FYNNEI. V lost 5 bases and J 4 bases, leaving 12 bases between the germline ends.

V gene TRBV5-1 combines with J gene TRBJ2-2, with no clear D. The CDR3 is made up of 15 amino acids. V was shortened by 5 bases and J by 5 bases, with 16 bases between the two germline ends. The germline gives CDR1 SGHRS, CDR2 YFSETQ. CDR3: CASSLTAVGTGELFF. The DNA of the CDR3 is TGCGCCAGCAGTCTTACTGCTGTGGGTACCGGGGAGCTGTTTTTT. Full variable domain (rest looked up from reference TRBV5-1 and TRBJ2-2): KAGVTQTPRYLIKTRGQQVTLSCSPISGHRSVSWYQQTPGQGLQFLFEYFSETQRNKGNFPGRFSGRQFSNSRSEMNVSTLELGDSALYLCASSLTAVGTGELFFGEGSRLTVL.

This clonotype has just one count. The gene calls are TRBV12-3 or TRBV12-4 and TRBJ2-7; TRBD1 is a possible D gene (8 bases). The CDR3 loop spans 15 amino acids. The CDR3: CASSLADRAFFEQYV. CDR3 DNA sequence: TGTGCCAGCAGTCTAGCGGACAGGGCCTTTTTCGAGCAGTACGTC.

This clonotype was seen many times. V usage is TRBV15 and J usage is TRBJ1-4, with a tentative D call TRBD1 (6 bases). Trimming removed 1 base from V and 0 bases from J, with 9 bases in between. This CDR3 is built from 16 residues. Germline values: CDR1 LNHNV, CDR2 YYDKDF (reference sequence). CDR3 loop: CATSRARGTTNEKLFF. CDR3 coding DNA: TGTGCCACCAGCAGAGCCAGGGGAACAACTAATGAAAAACTGTTTTTT. Full variable domain (missing parts from reference TRBV15 and TRBJ1-4): DAMVIQNPRYQVTQFGKPVTLSCSQTLNHNVMYWYQQKSSQAPKLLFHYYDKDFNNEADTPDNFQSRRPNTSFCFLDIRSPGLGDTAMYLCATSRARGTTNEKLFFGSGTQLSVL.

The chain carries TRBV19 and TRBJ1-5, with a possible D match to TRBD1 (6 bases). This CDR3 has 15 residues. V lost 7 bases to trimming and J lost 1 base, with 14 bases between them. In germline, CDR1 is LNHDA, CDR2 SQIVND (reference sequence). The DNA for the CDR3 is TGTGCCAGTATTCAACAGGGTCCGAGCAATCAGCCCCAGCATTTT. As protein: CASIQQGPSNQPQHF.

The V and J genes are TRBV20-1 and TRBJ1-3; D gene uncertain. The CDR3 consists of 13 residues. Germline V gene sequence: CDR1 DFQATT, CDR2 SNEGSKA (reference sequence). V lost 0 bases to trimming and J lost 4 bases, with 7 bases between them. This CDR3 reads CSAREVQGNTIYF. DNA of the CDR3: TGCAGTGCTAGAGAAGTTCAAGGAAACACCATATATTTT.

This clonotype appeared a few times. The chain recombines TRBV12-3 or TRBV12-4 with TRBJ1-4; 8 bases line up with TRBD1. With V trimmed by 4 bases and J by 6 bases, 1 base remained unmatched. This CDR3 comprises 13 residues. The DNA of the CDR3 is TGTGCCAGCAGTTACAGGGGGTATGAAAAACTGTTTTTT. Translated, it gives CASSYRGYEKLFF.

This clonotype appeared many times. The J gene is TRBJ2-2, the V gene TRBV6-1; D is unresolved. The CDR3 is made up of 14 amino acids. Germline V gene data show CDR1 as MNHNS and CDR2 as SASEGT. V was cut by 3 bases and J by 1 base, with 6 bases left in between. The CDR3 region is CASSEGLNTGELFF. The CDR3 DNA reads TGTGCCAGCAGTGAGGGCCTGAACACCGGGGAGCTGTTTTTT.

In its sample, this clonotype was seen once. The chain recombines TRBV28 with TRBJ1-5, with D unresolved. This CDR3 is built from 14 residues. V was pared by 8 bases and J by 3 bases, with 14 bases between. From germline, CDR1 is MDHEN and CDR2 SYDVKM. CDR3 sequence (DNA): TGTGCCAGCTCACCCGAGAGGCCCAATCAGCCCCAGCATTTT. It is translated as CASSPERPNQPQHF.

This chain joins TRBV29-1 and TRBJ1-2, with 11 bases identical to TRBD1. The CDR3 runs 13 residues. Germline-derived CDR1 and CDR2 are SQVTM and ANQGSEA. J lost 8 bases, V lost 7 bases, and 9 bases had no gene match. The CDR3 DNA reads TGCAGCGCCGCAGGACAGGGGGCCCTCGGCTACACCTTC. Its protein product is CSAAGQGALGYTF.

The rearrangement uses TRBV29-1 and TRBJ2-1; D not certain. CDR1 SQVTM and CDR2 ANQGSEA come from the germline V gene. With 5 bases removed from V and 7 bases from J, the gap between germline ends came to 9 bases. This CDR3 comprises 11 residues. CDR3 DNA: TGCAGCGTTTTTGAGAGGAATGAGCAGTTCTTC. Translation: CSVFERNEQFF.

This clonotype came up a few times. This chain uses TRBV3-1 with TRBJ2-5; D uncertain. Germline V lookup: CDR1 LGHDT, CDR2 YNNKEL (reference sequence). The ends were cut back, 2 bases at V and 5 bases at J, with 15 bases in the middle. The CDR3 sequence is 15 residues long. Here the CDR3 DNA reads TGTGCCAGCAGCCAATTGGACCATACGCGGGAGACCCAGTACTTC. It codes for CASSQLDHTRETQYF.

This clonotype has only a few counts. The chain employs TRBV4-1 and TRBJ1-2; D remains unclear. The V gene lost 0 bases and the J gene lost 4 bases, with 9 bases spanning the gap. Germline-derived CDR1 and CDR2 are MGHRA and YSYEKL. There are 14 residues in the CDR3. CDR3 in DNA: TGCGCCAGCAGCCAAGATCGAGAGATCTATGGCTACACCTTC. This gives the protein CASSQDREIYGYTF.

The CDR3 coding sequence is TGTGCCAGCAGTGAAGCGCTAGACAGTTCCTACGAGCAGTACGTC. Encoded protein: CASSEALDSSYEQYV. The chain combines TRBV6-1 with TRBJ2-7, with D possibly being TRBD1 (5 bases). Deletions cut 0 bases from V and 1 base from J, with 10 bases between. The CDR3 contains 15 residues. Per germline, CDR1 MNHNS and CDR2 SASEGT.

This clonotype was recorded many times. The chain is built from TRBV5-1 and TRBJ1-5, with 8 positions matching TRBD1. The CDR3 has 16 residues. With V trimmed by 0 bases and J by 1 base, 3 bases remained unmatched. In germline, CDR1 is SGHRS, CDR2 YFSETQ. The CDR3 reads CASSLGGQGSNQPQHF. The CDR3 DNA is TGCGCCAGCAGCTTGGGCGGACAGGGAAGCAATCAGCCCCAGCATTTT.

This clonotype appeared a few times. The rearrangement links TRBV11-2 to TRBJ1-2, with 12 positions matching TRBD1. J lost 3 bases, V lost 1 base, and 9 bases had no gene match. The CDR3 loop spans 18 amino acids. Germline CDR1 reads SGHAT; CDR2 reads FQNNGV. This chain's CDR3 is CASSLGGGTGGAYYGYTF. DNA of the CDR3: TGTGCCAGCAGCTTAGGGGGAGGGACAGGGGGCGCATACTATGGCTACACCTTC.

This clonotype came up a few times. This chain connects TRBV20-1 to TRBJ1-4; 8 bases are a match to TRBD1. The germline CDR1 and CDR2 sequences are DFQATT and SNEGSKA (reference sequence). Trimming removed 3 bases from V and 8 bases from J; junction bases left unmatched: 8. CDR3 length: 14 residues. The CDR3 DNA sequence: TGCAGTGCTAGGACAGGGGTGGACGAAGAAAAACTGTTTTTT. The encoded protein is CSARTGVDEEKLFF.

This chain connects TRBV12-3 or TRBV12-4 to TRBJ1-1; D is perhaps TRBD1 (5 bases). The CDR3 sequence is 13 residues long. Trimming pared 7 bases from V and 4 bases from J, leaving 13 bases between. This CDR3 is CASNLGQLTEAFF. The CDR3 coding sequence is TGTGCCAGCAACTTGGGGCAGCTCACTGAAGCTTTCTTT.

Worth noting for this clonotype: A much larger clone is a single base away; this may be a read error. The rearrangement joins TRBV6-5 to TRBJ1-6, with 7 positions matching TRBD1. Per the germline V gene, CDR1 is MNHEY and CDR2 is SVGAGI. CDR3 length equals 15 residues. The DNA of the CDR3 is TGTGCCAGCAGTTACCGGACAGGTGGAAATTCACCCATCCACTTT. This codes for CASSYRTGGNSPIHF.

This clonotype came up a few times. The chain is built from TRBV5-1 and TRBJ1-5; D gene uncertain. Germline V gene data show CDR1 as SGHRS and CDR2 as YFSETQ. V was cut by 0 bases and J by 0 bases, with 7 bases left in between. This CDR3 spans 15 amino acids. The CDR3 here is CASSLEGYSNQPQHF. CDR3 bases: TGCGCCAGCAGCTTGGAAGGATATAGCAATCAGCCCCAGCATTTT.

This chain connects TRBV7-2 to TRBJ1-3, with D hard to call. This CDR3 is 16 amino acids long. CDR1 and CDR2 from the germline V gene are SGHTA and FQGNSA. The germline V and J ends were trimmed by 6 bases and 2 bases, with 17 bases remaining between them. DNA of the CDR3: TGTGCCAGCAGTCGGGTGGAAGGATTCACTGGAAACACCATATATTTT. Residues: CASSRVEGFTGNTIYF.

This clonotype has only a few counts. The rearrangement joins TRBV6-1 to TRBJ2-3; TRBD2 is a possible D gene (7 bases). CDR1 MNHNS and CDR2 SASEGT come from the germline V gene. V was trimmed by 7 bases and J by 4 bases, leaving 30 bases between them. This CDR3 has 19 amino acids. Here the CDR3 DNA reads TGTGCCAGCATCTCAGGTGGGGGGGCCGTCGGTGGGTGCCCAGATACGCAGTATTTT. This encodes CASISGGGAVGGCPDTQYF.

V and J are TRBV20-1 and TRBJ2-3; possible D gene TRBD2, 7 bases. The CDR3 runs 16 residues. The ends were cut back, 0 bases at V and 5 bases at J, with 18 bases in the middle. CDR1 and CDR2 (germline): DFQATT, SNEGSKA (reference sequence). CDR3 in DNA: TGCAGTGCTAGAGATGTTCGGGGGGCAGGAGGAGATACGCAGTATTTT. Protein product: CSARDVRGAGGDTQYF.

The chain links TRBV20-1 to TRBJ2-5, with D unclear. V lost 0 bases to trimming and J lost 1 base, with 3 bases between them. CDR3 length: 12 residues. Germline V gene sequence: CDR1 DFQATT, CDR2 SNEGSKA (reference sequence). This CDR3 reads CSARDTQETQYF. The DNA of the CDR3 is TGCAGTGCTAGAGATACCCAAGAGACCCAGTACTTC.